The clone carrying this T cell receptor (beta chain) was observed once. Its specificity is unknown. The sample belongs to a study of shared clonotypes between healthy human individuals. Background on the study: CD4 naive and CD4 memory each took three plates per donor, while CD8 naive took two and CD8 memory one.

Whole-study results and caveats: Rarefaction demonstrated incomplete sorted-subset sequencing despite large depth.

V lost 1 base to trimming and J lost 4 bases, with 11 bases between them. This CDR3 contains 15 residues. Looked up from germline, CDR1 is LNHNV and CDR2 is YYDKDF (reference sequence). The method was immunoSEQ multiplex PCR; TCRdb's version includes in-frame clones alone and lacks a portion of them. The sample has about 2.4 million clones; roughly 93% are singletons. Material: naive CD4+ T cells from PBMCs. The subset denotes: CD45RA+ positively selected. This chain connects TRBV15 to TRBJ2-1, with a possible D match to TRBD1 (6 bases). This receptor was taken from a man younger than 30 in good health. Some clones in this sample may be carry-over from other donors' samples. CDR3 sequence (DNA): TGTGCCACCAGCAGAGCAGACAGGACTTACAATGAGCAGTTCTTC. Protein product: CATSRADRTYNEQFF.